This T cell receptor beta chain appears in the sequencing data of a study of response to subunit inactivated influenza vaccine. Study results and caveats: The authors suggested that every seasonal influenza vaccination recruits few new T cells.

Turning to this clonotype: Its antigen remains unidentified.

With 6 bases clipped from V and 8 bases from J, the junction kept 7 bases outside the gene matches. The CDR3 length is 13 residues. TCRdb re-called the RT-PCR reads through MiXCR, storing one row per CDR3 protein. The sample records around 580,000 distinct CDR3 sequences, around 11% being singletons. The chain employs TRBV12-3 or TRBV12-4 and TRBJ2-1; TRBD1 matches at 7 bases. The sample in question was PBMCs from blood, obtained on the day of vaccination. The clonotype originates from a middle-aged man who received an inactivated influenza vaccine. The CDR3: CASRWTGLDEQFF. The CDR3 DNA reads as TGTGCCAGCAGATGGACAGGATTGGATGAGCAGTTCTTC.